Each of the 11 T cell receptor beta chains below was sequenced from the same sample in a study of T-cell memory formation after mild COVID-19. TCRdb ran MiXCR on the 5' RACE reads and lists one entry per CDR3 protein. The table includes 50,000 or so distinct CDR3 sequences, 28% detected once. The sequenced sample was PBMCs or a T cell subset sorted from them (not recorded which). These receptors originate from a young man who had mild COVID-19 (a few samples of this study predate the infection). Cell type and time point are not known.

This clonotype was picked up a small number of times. The chain joins TRBV6-5 to TRBJ2-1, with D possibly TRBD2 on 7 matching bases. The V end lost 7 bases, the J end lost 2 bases, and 18 bases lay between the germline ends. CDR3 length equals 16 residues. The germline gives CDR1 MNHEY, CDR2 SVGAGI. Written as DNA, the CDR3 is TGTGCCAGCACCAGAAGGGGGGGGGCCCCCTACAATGAGCAGTTCTTC. This gives the protein CASTRRGGAPYNEQFF.

This clonotype occurred a few times. The J gene is TRBJ2-2, the V gene TRBV12-3 or TRBV12-4; 9 bases line up with TRBD1. CDR3 length: 17 amino acids. V lost 4 bases, J lost 6 bases, and 12 bases stayed unmatched. CDR3 nucleotide sequence: TGTGCCAGCAGTTCAGCCCTGACAGGGGGAGGACCCGGGGAGCTGTTTTTT. It translates to CASSSALTGGGPGELFF.

This chain links TRBV4-1 with TRBJ2-1, with 12 bases lining up with TRBD2. The CDR3 extends over 17 amino acids. Per germline, CDR1 MGHRA and CDR2 YSYEKL. Unmatched junction bases numbered 4, after V lost 3 bases and J lost 1 base. This chain's CDR3 is CASSQTSGGPSYNEQFF. CDR3 coding DNA: TGCGCCAGCAGCCAGACTAGCGGGGGTCCATCCTACAATGAGCAGTTCTTC.

The rearrangement joins TRBV20-1 to TRBJ2-4; 8 bases agree with TRBD2. CDR3 length: 13 residues. Germline CDR1 DFQATT, CDR2 SNEGSKA (reference sequence). The ends lost 6 bases at V and 7 bases at J; junction bases unmatched: 8. CDR3 sequence (DNA): TGCAGTGCCGCGACTAGCGATTGGAACATTCAGTACTTC. Protein: CSAATSDWNIQYF.

This chain joins TRBV29-1 and TRBJ1-2; 8 positions match TRBD1. The trim removed 6 bases at V and 7 bases at J, leaving 4 bases unmatched. Germline V CDR1 and CDR2: SQVTM, ANQGSEA. CDR3 length equals 11 residues. CDR3 sequence reads: CSVTGGGGYTF. DNA of the CDR3: TGCAGCGTAACAGGGGGGGGTGGCTACACCTTC.

This clonotype was seen a handful of times. This rearrangement joins TRBV20-1 to TRBJ2-5, with 8 bases fitting TRBD1. The CDR3 runs to 14 residues. V gave up 2 bases and J gave up 4 bases; unmatched junction bases: 6. Germline CDR1 DFQATT, CDR2 SNEGSKA (reference sequence). The CDR3 reads CSARQGAEGETQYF. CDR3 nucleotide sequence: TGCAGTGCTAGACAGGGGGCGGAGGGAGAGACCCAGTACTTC.

The V gene is TRBV5-1, the J gene TRBJ2-1; 9 positions agree with TRBD1. The CDR3 contains 15 residues. The J segment lost 4 bases and the V segment lost 1 base, leaving 3 bases of the junction unmatched. CDR1 is SGHRS and CDR2 is YFSETQ in the germline V gene. CDR3 region: CASSLRDREYNEQFF. In nucleotides, the CDR3 is TGCGCCAGCAGCTTGCGGGACAGGGAATACAATGAGCAGTTCTTC.

The chain recombines TRBV14 with TRBJ2-1; D is ambiguous. This CDR3 is built from 16 residues. Trimming removed 2 bases at V and 0 bases at J, with 11 bases between. The germline V gene has CDR1 SGHDN and CDR2 FVKESK. The CDR3 sequence: CASSQLSGSSYNEQFF. In DNA, the CDR3 is TGTGCCAGCAGCCAACTTTCTGGCAGCTCCTACAATGAGCAGTTCTTC.

The V gene is TRBV6-6, the J gene TRBJ2-1; 10 bases agree with TRBD2. Trimming at V came to 6 bases and at J to 10 bases, leaving 6 bases not matched to a gene. Germline loops: CDR1 MNHNY, CDR2 SVGAGI (reference sequence). This CDR3 comprises 13 residues. The DNA for the CDR3 is TGTGCCAGCAGGAGCGGGGGGGCGGGCGAGCAGTTCTTC. Encoded protein: CASRSGGAGEQFF.

This clonotype has a handful of counts. The CDR3 loop is CASSLGGNTGELFF. As DNA, the CDR3 is TGTGCCAGCAGTTTAGGGGGAAACACCGGGGAGCTGTTTTTT. This chain links TRBV12-3 or TRBV12-4 with TRBJ2-2; D is undetermined. There are 14 residues in the CDR3. Trimming left V 1 base short and J 2 bases short, with 5 bases between.

This sequence joins TRBV7-8 and TRBJ1-2, with D tentatively TRBD1 (6 bases). Germline values: CDR1 SGHVS, CDR2 FQNEAQ. The CDR3 is made up of 13 amino acids. Trimming cost V 1 base and J 7 bases, with 10 bases left between them. CDR3: CASSLGRGSGYTF. DNA for the CDR3: TGTGCCAGCAGCTTAGGCAGGGGATCTGGCTACACCTTC.